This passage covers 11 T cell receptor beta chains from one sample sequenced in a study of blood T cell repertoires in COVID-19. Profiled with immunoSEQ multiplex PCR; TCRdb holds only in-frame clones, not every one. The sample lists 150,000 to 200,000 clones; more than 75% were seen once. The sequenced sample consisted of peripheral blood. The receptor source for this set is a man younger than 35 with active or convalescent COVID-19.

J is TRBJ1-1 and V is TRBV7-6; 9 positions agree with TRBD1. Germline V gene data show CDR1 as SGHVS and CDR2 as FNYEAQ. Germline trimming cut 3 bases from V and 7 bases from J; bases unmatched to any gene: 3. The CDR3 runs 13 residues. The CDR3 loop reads CASSFGTGNEAFF. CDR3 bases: TGTGCCAGCAGCTTCGGGACAGGGAATGAAGCTTTCTTT.

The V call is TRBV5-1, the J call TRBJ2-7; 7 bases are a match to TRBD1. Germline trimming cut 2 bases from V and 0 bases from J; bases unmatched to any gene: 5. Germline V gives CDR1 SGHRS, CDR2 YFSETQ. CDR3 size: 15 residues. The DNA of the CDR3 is TGCGCCAGCAGCTTACAGGGGTCCAGCTCCTACGAGCAGTACTTC. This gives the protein CASSLQGSSSYEQYF. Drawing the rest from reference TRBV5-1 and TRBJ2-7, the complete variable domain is KAGVTQTPRYLIKTRGQQVTLSCSPISGHRSVSWYQQTPGQGLQFLFEYFSETQRNKGNFPGRFSGRQFSNSRSEMNVSTLELGDSALYLCASSLQGSSSYEQYFGPGTRLTVT.

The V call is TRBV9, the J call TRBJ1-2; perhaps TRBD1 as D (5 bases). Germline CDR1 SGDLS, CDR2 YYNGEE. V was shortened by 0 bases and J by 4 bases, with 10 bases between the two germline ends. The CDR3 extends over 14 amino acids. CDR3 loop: CASSVGQGGYGYTF. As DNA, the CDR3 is TGTGCCAGCAGCGTAGGGCAGGGCGGCTATGGCTACACCTTC.

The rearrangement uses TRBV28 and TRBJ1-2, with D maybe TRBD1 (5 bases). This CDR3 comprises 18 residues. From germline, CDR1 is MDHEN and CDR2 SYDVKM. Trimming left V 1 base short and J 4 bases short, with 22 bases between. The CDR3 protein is CASSLYGVGGRGAYGYTF. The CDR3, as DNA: TGTGCCAGCAGTTTATACGGCGTGGGGGGACGCGGAGCCTATGGCTACACCTTC.

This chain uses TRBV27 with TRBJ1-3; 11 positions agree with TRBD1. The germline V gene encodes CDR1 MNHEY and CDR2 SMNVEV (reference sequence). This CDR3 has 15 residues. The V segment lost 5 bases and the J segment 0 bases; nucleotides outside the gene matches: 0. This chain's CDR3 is CASSGTGGSGNTIYF. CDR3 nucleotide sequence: TGTGCCAGCAGTGGGACAGGGGGCTCTGGAAACACCATATATTTT.

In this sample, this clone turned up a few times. The chain's CDR3 is CASSGTSTGELFF. The CDR3 DNA reads as TGTGCCAGCAGTGGGACTAGCACCGGGGAGCTGTTTTTT. J is TRBJ2-2 and V is TRBV6-4; 7 nucleotides match TRBD2. Germline V CDR1 and CDR2: MRHNA, SNTAGT. This CDR3 comprises 13 residues. Trimming cost V 4 bases and J 4 bases; bases outside gene matches: 0.

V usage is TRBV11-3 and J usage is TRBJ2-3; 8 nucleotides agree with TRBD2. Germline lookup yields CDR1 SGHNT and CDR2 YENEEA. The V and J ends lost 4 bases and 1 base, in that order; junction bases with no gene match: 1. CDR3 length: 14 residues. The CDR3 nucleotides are TGTGCCAGCAGCTCAGCGGGGGGCACAGATACGCAGTATTTT. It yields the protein CASSSAGGTDTQYF.

CDR3 coding DNA: TGTGCCAGCTCACCACCGAGGGCAGGGGGCGCGATGTGGCCGAATCAGCCCCAGCATTTT. As protein: CASSPPRAGGAMWPNQPQHF. The chain employs TRBV18 and TRBJ1-5; 8 bases match TRBD1. Trimming cost V 0 bases and J 4 bases; bases outside gene matches: 17. The CDR3 loop spans 20 amino acids. Per the germline V gene, CDR1 is KGHSH and CDR2 is LQKENI.

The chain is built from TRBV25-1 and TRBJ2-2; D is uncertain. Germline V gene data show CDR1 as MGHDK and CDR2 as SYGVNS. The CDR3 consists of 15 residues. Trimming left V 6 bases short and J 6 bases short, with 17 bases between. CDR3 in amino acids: CASSVRRRGAGELFF. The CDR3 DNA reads TGTGCCAGCAGCGTGAGAAGGCGTGGAGCCGGGGAGCTGTTTTTT.

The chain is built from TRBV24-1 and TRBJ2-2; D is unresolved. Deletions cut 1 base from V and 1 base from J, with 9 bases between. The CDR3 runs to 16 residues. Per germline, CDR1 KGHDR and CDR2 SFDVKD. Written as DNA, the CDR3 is TGTGCCACCAGTGATTTAGCCGAGGAGAACACCGGGGAGCTGTTTTTT. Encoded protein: CATSDLAEENTGELFF.

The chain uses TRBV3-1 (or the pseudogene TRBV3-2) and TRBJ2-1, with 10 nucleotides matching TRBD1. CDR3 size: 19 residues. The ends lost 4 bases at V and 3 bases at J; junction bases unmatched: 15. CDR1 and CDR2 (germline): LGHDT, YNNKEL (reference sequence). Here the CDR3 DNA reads TGTGCCAGCAGCCCCTCACAGCAGAAGCGGGACAGGGGCTACAATGAGCAGTTCTTC. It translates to CASSPSQQKRDRGYNEQFF.